The 20 T cell receptor beta chains given below trace back to one sample, sequenced in a study of blood T cells in healthy people across ages. It was with a sample-barcoded 5' primer and a J-beta primer mix that a second PCR of about 6 to 12 cycles was run. TCRdb ran MiXCR on the 5' RACE reads and lists one entry per CDR3 protein. The sample has 1.5 million to 2 million distinct CDR3 sequences; about 35% are singletons. Sequenced input: blood. All receptors come from a young woman in good health.

This sequence joins TRBV15 and TRBJ2-5; TRBD1 agrees at 7 bases. The tail of the sequence fits TRBJ2-7 better, so the J call may be wrong. CDR1 and CDR2 (germline): LNHNV, YYDKDF (reference sequence). The CDR3 sequence is 17 residues long. The CDR3 DNA sequence: TGTGCCACCAGCAGAGACACTCCCGGACAGGTTTACGGCGAGCAGTACTTC. It is translated as CATSRDTPGQVYGEQYF.

A few counts support this clonotype. The chain combines TRBV11-2 with TRBJ2-7; possible D gene TRBD1, 5 bases. Deletions cut 1 base from V and 1 base from J, with 14 bases between. The CDR3 totals 16 residues. Germline values: CDR1 SGHAT, CDR2 FQNNGV. The CDR3 here is CASSLVAGPPSYEQYF. DNA of the CDR3: TGTGCCAGCAGCTTAGTTGCAGGGCCTCCTTCCTACGAGCAGTACTTC.

This chain connects TRBV5-1 to TRBJ2-7; 7 bases align to TRBD1. Germline lookup yields CDR1 SGHRS and CDR2 YFSETQ. Germline trimming cut 0 bases from V and 2 bases from J; bases unmatched to any gene: 5. The CDR3 spans 15 residues. The CDR3 DNA reads TGCGCCAGCAGCTTGGAAGGGGGCTTAACCTACGAGCAGTACTTC. It specifies CASSLEGGLTYEQYF.

At least ten counts were recorded for this clonotype. The chain is built from TRBV19 and TRBJ2-5; tentative D call: TRBD2 (6 bases). Between the trimmed V and J ends, which lost 7 bases and 11 bases, there was a span of 23 bases. Looked up from germline, CDR1 is LNHDA and CDR2 is SQIVND (reference sequence). The CDR3 is 14 residues long. This CDR3 is CASTDGTGRAAQYF. As DNA, the CDR3 is TGTGCCAGTACCGATGGGACTGGCAGGGCGGCGCAGTACTTC.

The chain combines TRBV9 with TRBJ2-5; D gene unclear. This CDR3 region has 15 residues. Germline values: CDR1 SGDLS, CDR2 YYNGEE. Deletions cut 3 bases from V and 1 base from J, with 13 bases between. In DNA, the CDR3 is TGTGCCAGCAGCGGAGCCACCGGGCCCCAAGAGACCCAGTACTTC. This codes for CASSGATGPQETQYF.

This clonotype has only a few counts. This chain uses TRBV20-1 with TRBJ2-7; 8 nucleotides align to TRBD1. The V gene end was trimmed by 0 bases and the J gene end by 3 bases; junction bases not matched to a gene: 4. The CDR3 loop spans 14 amino acids. Germline CDR1 is DFQATT and CDR2 is SNEGSKA (reference sequence). CDR3 amino acids: CSARDQGQVYEQYF. The CDR3 DNA reads as TGCAGTGCTAGAGATCAGGGACAGGTCTACGAGCAGTACTTC.

The rearrangement uses TRBV20-1 and TRBJ2-1; 9 nucleotides align to TRBD1. Germline-derived CDR1 and CDR2 are DFQATT and SNEGSKA (reference sequence). The CDR3 runs to 16 residues. With V trimmed by 3 bases and J by 9 bases, 15 bases remained unmatched. CDR3 residues: CSASYTGTGRGGEQFF. The CDR3 region has the DNA TGCAGTGCTAGCTATACTGGGACAGGGAGAGGCGGTGAGCAGTTCTTC.

A word on this clonotype: Since the CDR3 does not end with the conserved phenylalanine or tryptophan, this likely comes from a read error. The CDR3 DNA sequence: TGCAGTGCTAGTGTGTCTAGGGGGGTAAGCTACACGCAGTATGTT. Protein: CSASVSRGVSYTQYV. The chain combines TRBV20-1 with TRBJ2-3; D assignment may be TRBD1 or TRBD2 (6 bases each). Germline V lookup: CDR1 DFQATT, CDR2 SNEGSKA (reference sequence). Trimming took off 3 bases at V and 9 bases at J, with 22 bases between the two ends. This CDR3 comprises 15 residues.

This clonotype was observed a single time. The chain joins TRBV11-2 to TRBJ2-5; D possibly corresponds to TRBD2 (7 bases). The CDR3 contains 15 residues. The germline V gene has CDR1 SGHAT and CDR2 FQNNGV. The V end lost 6 bases, the J end lost 1 base, and 15 bases lay between the germline ends. The CDR3 spells CASSGGAKLQETQYF. The CDR3 bases are TGTGCCAGCAGTGGGGGGGCGAAACTCCAAGAGACCCAGTACTTC.

The rearrangement joins TRBV27 to TRBJ1-1; 9 bases line up with TRBD1. The junction had 10 bases not matched to a gene; V was cut back by 6 bases and J by 5 bases. CDR1 and CDR2 from the germline V gene are MNHEY and SMNVEV (reference sequence). The CDR3 totals 15 residues. The CDR3 bases are TGTGCCAGCAGGGGGGACAGGGCGTTAGTTACTGAAGCTTTCTTT. It is translated as CASRGDRALVTEAFF.

The V gene is TRBV4-1, the J gene TRBJ2-7; D is ambiguous. CDR3 length equals 13 residues. Germline V CDR1 and CDR2: MGHRA, YSYEKL. The germline V and J ends were trimmed by 0 bases and 2 bases, with 5 bases remaining between them. DNA of the CDR3: TGCGCCAGCAGCCAAGATGATACCTACGAGCAGTACTTC. It specifies CASSQDDTYEQYF.

This clonotype was seen only once. This sequence joins TRBV2 and TRBJ1-1; a weak D match, TRBD1 (5 bases). CDR3 length: 16 amino acids. V was trimmed by 7 bases and J by 2 bases, leaving 20 bases between them. In germline, CDR1 is SNHLY, CDR2 FYNNEI. The CDR3 DNA reads as TGTGCCAGCAACCTCATGGGGGGACGGTCAAACACTGAAGCTTTCTTT. Encoded protein: CASNLMGGRSNTEAFF.

This clonotype was detected only a few times. This chain connects TRBV20-1 to TRBJ2-3, with 7 bases lining up with TRBD2. Germline V lookup: CDR1 DFQATT, CDR2 SNEGSKA (reference sequence). This CDR3 comprises 15 residues. After removal of 1 base from V and 1 base from J, the junction contained 5 bases not matched to a gene. This CDR3 reads CSARALGGGTDTQYF. The CDR3 region has the DNA TGCAGTGCTAGAGCCCTGGGAGGGGGCACAGATACGCAGTATTTT.

This clonotype was counted at least ten times. J is TRBJ2-7 and V is TRBV27; no clear D gene. The CDR3 consists of 11 residues. Trimming took off 6 bases at V and 6 bases at J, with 9 bases between the two ends. Per the germline V gene, CDR1 is MNHEY and CDR2 is SMNVEV (reference sequence). The chain's CDR3 is CASSSPGEQYF. CDR3 nucleotides: TGTGCCAGCAGCTCCCCGGGCGAGCAGTACTTC.

CDR3 in amino acids: CASKGGQTDQPQHF. CDR3 coding DNA: TGTGCCAGCAAGGGGGGACAGACGGATCAGCCCCAGCATTTT. This sequence joins TRBV6-5 and TRBJ1-5, with 7 bases lining up with TRBD1. Trimming cost V 7 bases and J 5 bases; bases outside gene matches: 8. This CDR3 comprises 14 residues. From germline, CDR1 is MNHEY and CDR2 SVGAGI.

Note on this clonotype: A much larger clone is a single base away; this may be a read error. The rearrangement uses TRBV6-2 or TRBV6-3 and TRBJ2-3; D ambiguous. CDR3 length equals 13 residues. The germline V gene has CDR1 MNHEY and CDR2 SVGEGT. Trimming removed 6 bases from V and 8 bases from J, with 15 bases in between. CDR3: CASSQGVSGTQYF. The CDR3 DNA is TGTGCCAGCAGCCAAGGTGTGTCAGGTACGCAGTATTTT.

This chain joins TRBV29-1 and TRBJ2-3; possible D gene TRBD2, 6 bases. Germline assignment: CDR1 SQVTM and CDR2 ANQGSEA. Trimming took 4 bases from V and 0 from J, leaving 11 bases between them. The CDR3 covers 14 residues. CDR3 residues: CSVGSGTSTDTQYF. Written as DNA, the CDR3 is TGCAGCGTTGGTTCAGGGACTAGCACAGATACGCAGTATTTT.

Remarks on this clonotype: One end of the junction does not line up with germline, which may come from a read error. The chain employs TRBV6-2 or TRBV6-3 and TRBJ2-4; D not resolved. This CDR3 region has 17 residues. Germline assignment: CDR1 MNHEY and CDR2 SVGEGT. CDR3 region: CAGSLRNYILAKNIQYF. CDR3 sequence (DNA): TGTGCCGGCAGTTTACGGAACTACATACTAGCCAAAAACATTCAGTACTTC.

About this clonotype itself: The germline gene is not matched at one end of the junction; a read error may be the cause. This sequence joins TRBV5-1 and TRBJ2-5, with D uncertain. The DNA end lines up better with TRBJ2-7; the J call may be wrong. This CDR3 comprises 15 residues. Germline V lookup: CDR1 SGHRS, CDR2 YFSETQ. The CDR3 sequence is CACSLDPSPDYEQYF. CDR3 in DNA: TGCGCCTGCAGCTTGGACCCAAGCCCGGACTACGAGCAGTACTTC.

The sample holds one count of this clonotype. The conserved closing phenylalanine or tryptophan is absent in this CDR3, likely reflecting a read error. The rearrangement uses TRBV5-6 and TRBJ2-7; TRBD1 aligns across 7 bases. The CDR3 runs to 14 residues. Germline V gene data show CDR1 as SGHDT and CDR2 as YYEEEE. Trimming cost V 4 bases and J 0 bases; bases outside gene matches: 4. The CDR3: CASSPGQSSYEQYY. The CDR3 region has the DNA TGTGCCAGCAGCCCGGGACAGAGCTCCTACGAGCAGTACTAC.